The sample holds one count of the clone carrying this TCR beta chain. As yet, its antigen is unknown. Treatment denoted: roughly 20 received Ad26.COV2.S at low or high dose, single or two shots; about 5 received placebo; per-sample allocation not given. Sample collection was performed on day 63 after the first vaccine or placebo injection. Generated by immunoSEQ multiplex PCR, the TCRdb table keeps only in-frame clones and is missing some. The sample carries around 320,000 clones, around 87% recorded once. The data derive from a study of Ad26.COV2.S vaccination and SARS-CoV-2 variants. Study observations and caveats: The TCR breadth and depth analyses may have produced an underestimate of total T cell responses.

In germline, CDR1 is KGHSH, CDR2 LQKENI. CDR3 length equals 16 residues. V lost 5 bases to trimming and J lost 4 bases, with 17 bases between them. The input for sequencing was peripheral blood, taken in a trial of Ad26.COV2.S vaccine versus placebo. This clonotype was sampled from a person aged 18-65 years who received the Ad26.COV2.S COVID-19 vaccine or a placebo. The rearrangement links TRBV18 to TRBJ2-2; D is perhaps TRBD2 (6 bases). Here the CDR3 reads CASSKEGPPSTGELFF. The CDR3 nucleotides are TGTGCCAGCTCAAAGGAGGGCCCTCCGAGCACCGGGGAGCTGTTTTTT. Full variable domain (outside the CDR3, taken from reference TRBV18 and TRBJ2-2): NAGVMQNPRHLVRRRGQEARLRCSPMKGHSHVYWYRQLPEEGLKFMVYLQKENIIDESGMPKERFSAEFPKEGPSILRIQQVVRGDSAAYFCASSKEGPPSTGELFFGEGSRLTVL.